A single sample gave rise to the 28 T cell receptor beta chains below, sequenced in a study of PD-L1 blockade in urothelial cancer. The method was immunoSEQ multiplex PCR; TCRdb's version includes in-frame clones alone and lacks a portion of them. The data show about 81,000 clones, around four fifths seen once. The time point here: pretreatment peripheral blood. Source: PBMCs, taken around atezolizumab (anti-PD-L1) treatment. Receptors originate from a man in his forties with urothelial cancer.

The rearrangement uses TRBV19 and TRBJ1-5; D possibly corresponds to TRBD1 (5 bases). Germline V gene sequence: CDR1 LNHDA, CDR2 SQIVND (reference sequence). This CDR3 has 13 amino acids. With 7 bases removed from V and 4 bases from J, the gap between germline ends came to 11 bases. This chain's CDR3 is CASMGRGNQPQHF. In DNA, the CDR3 is TGTGCCAGTATGGGACGGGGGAATCAGCCCCAGCATTTT.

The chain links TRBV5-6 to TRBJ2-1; D is unresolved. In germline, CDR1 is SGHDT, CDR2 YYEEEE. This CDR3 has 13 residues. Between the trimmed V and J ends, which lost 2 bases and 5 bases, there was a span of 8 bases. In DNA form, the CDR3 reads TGTGCCAGCAGCTTCCTACCGGACAATGAGCAGTTCTTC. Translation: CASSFLPDNEQFF.

The chain has TRBV5-5 and TRBJ2-7, with D unresolved. This CDR3 is built from 13 residues. The germline gives CDR1 SGHKS, CDR2 YYEKEE (reference sequence). Trimming removed 2 bases from V and 3 bases from J, with 9 bases in between. The CDR3 loop reads CASSLATHYEQYF. For the CDR3, the DNA is TGTGCCAGCAGCTTAGCGACCCACTACGAGCAGTACTTC.

This chain joins TRBV6-5 and TRBJ1-3; D remains unclear. The CDR3 is 15 amino acids. V was trimmed by 6 bases and J by 0 bases, leaving 12 bases between them. Germline V gene lookup returns CDR1 MNHEY and CDR2 SVGAGI. In DNA form, the CDR3 reads TGTGCCAGCAGGCTTAACCAGGACTCTGGAAACACCATATATTTT. The encoded protein is CASRLNQDSGNTIYF.

This chain joins TRBV11-3 and TRBJ2-2; D possibly corresponds to TRBD2 (6 bases). The V gene lost 7 bases and the J gene lost 7 bases, with 10 bases spanning the gap. The CDR3 extends over 12 amino acids. Looked up from germline, CDR1 is SGHNT and CDR2 is YENEEA. The CDR3 here is CASKEGGGELFF. For the CDR3, the DNA is TGTGCCAGCAAGGAGGGAGGCGGGGAGCTGTTTTTT.

V and J are TRBV28 and TRBJ2-7; 15 bases match TRBD2. Germline trimming cut 7 bases from V and 7 bases from J; bases unmatched to any gene: 8. This CDR3 has 15 amino acids. Germline V gene lookup returns CDR1 MDHEN and CDR2 SYDVKM. The CDR3 DNA reads as TGTGCCAGCATTAGGACTAGCGGGAGGGCCGGAGAGCAGTACTTC. Translation gives CASIRTSGRAGEQYF.

The CDR3 DNA is TGTGCCAGCAGTGAAACGGCAGGGGGGGGCTACACCTTC. The encoded protein is CASSETAGGGYTF. The chain employs TRBV2 and TRBJ1-2; TRBD1 agrees at 7 bases. The CDR3 consists of 13 residues. The V gene's germline CDR1 is SNHLY and CDR2 FYNNEI. The V gene end was trimmed by 2 bases and the J gene end by 8 bases; junction bases not matched to a gene: 5.

The chain joins TRBV28 to TRBJ1-1, with D perhaps TRBD1 (6 bases). This CDR3 contains 13 residues. Trimming removed 6 bases at V and 10 bases at J, with 18 bases between. Germline CDR1 and CDR2: MDHEN and SYDVKM. The CDR3 spells CASSRPQGFGAFF. CDR3 coding DNA: TGTGCCAGCAGCCGCCCCCAGGGGTTTGGAGCTTTCTTT.

This chain joins TRBV9 and TRBJ2-6; D perhaps matches TRBD2 (6 bases). CDR1 is SGDLS and CDR2 is YYNGEE in the germline V gene. Between the trimmed V and J ends, which lost 0 bases and 4 bases, there was a span of 8 bases. The CDR3 consists of 15 residues. In nucleotides, the CDR3 is TGTGCCAGCAGCGTAGGCGGGGCCGGGGCCAACGTCCTGACTTTC. As protein: CASSVGGAGANVLTF.

The table lists this clone with a few counts. The chain couples TRBV5-1 to TRBJ1-2; weak D call: TRBD1 (6 bases). This CDR3 spans 15 amino acids. Trimming took off 0 bases at V and 5 bases at J, with 14 bases between the two ends. Germline V gene sequence: CDR1 SGHRS, CDR2 YFSETQ. CDR3 residues: CASSLEGQASYGYTF. The CDR3 coding sequence is TGCGCCAGCAGCTTGGAGGGACAAGCTTCTTATGGCTACACCTTC.

In DNA, the CDR3 is TGTGCCAGCTCACCGGACAGGGTCCGGAGAACTGAAGCTTTCTTT. Protein sequence: CASSPDRVRRTEAFF. V is TRBV18 and J is TRBJ1-1, with 8 nucleotides matching TRBD1. The CDR3 loop spans 15 amino acids. CDR1 is KGHSH and CDR2 is LQKENI in the germline V gene. The ends lost 3 bases at V and 5 bases at J; junction bases unmatched: 8.

The chain links TRBV28 to TRBJ1-2, with 8 bases matching TRBD1. CDR3 length: 13 residues. The ends lost 5 bases at V and 3 bases at J; junction bases unmatched: 2. Germline V gene data show CDR1 as MDHEN and CDR2 as SYDVKM. The CDR3 nucleotides read TGTGCCAGCAGTCCAGGGGGCCACTATGGCTACACCTTC. Encoded protein: CASSPGGHYGYTF.

The chain uses TRBV7-2 and TRBJ2-5, with 11 nucleotides matching TRBD2. The CDR3 spans 15 residues. CDR1 and CDR2 (germline): SGHTA, FQGNSA. V lost 5 bases and J lost 9; bases outside the gene matches: 11. In DNA form, the CDR3 reads TGTGCCAGCAGCGGAGGACTAGCGGGCAACGGGGCCCAGTACTTC. It translates to CASSGGLAGNGAQYF.

DNA for the CDR3: TGTGCCAGCAGGGGGGGGTGGCAGGGCAATCAGCCCCAGCATTTT. It codes for CASRGGWQGNQPQHF. This chain joins TRBV28 and TRBJ1-5; perhaps TRBD1 as D (5 bases). V lost 6 bases, J lost 2 bases, and 14 bases lay in between. The CDR3 extends over 15 amino acids. CDR1 and CDR2 from the germline V gene are MDHEN and SYDVKM. The whole variable domain, filled in from reference TRBV28 and TRBJ1-5, reads DVKVTQSSRYLVKRTGEKVFLECVQDMDHENMFWYRQDPGLGLRLIYFSYDVKMKEKGDIPEGYSVSREKKERFSLILESASTNQTSMYLCASRGGWQGNQPQHFGDGTRLSIL.

The chain is built from TRBV28 and TRBJ2-1, with 10 bases aligning to TRBD2. The germline V gene encodes CDR1 MDHEN and CDR2 SYDVKM. The CDR3 consists of 15 residues. Trimming at V came to 3 bases and at J to 7 bases, leaving 6 bases not matched to a gene. CDR3: CASSFRTSGLNEQFF. The CDR3 DNA reads as TGTGCCAGCAGTTTCCGGACTAGCGGCCTGAATGAGCAGTTCTTC.

CDR3 sequence: CSVDDGRGQYF. CDR3 DNA: TGCAGCGTTGACGACGGGAGGGGGCAGTACTTC. V usage is TRBV29-1 and J usage is TRBJ2-7; 8 nucleotides match TRBD2. CDR3 length: 11 residues. The germline V gene has CDR1 SQVTM and CDR2 ANQGSEA. The junction had 4 bases not matched to a gene; V was cut back by 3 bases and J by 9 bases.

For this clone: A junction boundary mismatches the germline segment, possibly from a read error. DNA of the CDR3: TGTGCCAGTTCACCGGGACAGGGGGCGGGTAGCCTCTACGAGCAGTACTTC. It encodes CASSPGQGAGSLYEQYF. V and J are TRBV18 and TRBJ2-7; the match to TRBD1 covers 12 bases. The CDR3 consists of 17 residues. Germline V gene sequence: CDR1 KGHSH, CDR2 LQKENI.

This sequence joins TRBV11-3 and TRBJ2-1, with TRBD2 matching 8 bases. Germline-derived CDR1 and CDR2 are SGHNT and YENEEA. Trimming at V came to 0 bases and at J to 4 bases, leaving 5 bases not matched to a gene. The CDR3 extends over 16 amino acids. The CDR3 here is CASSLDHREGYNEQFF. The CDR3 region has the DNA TGTGCCAGCAGCTTAGATCACCGGGAGGGGTACAATGAGCAGTTCTTC.

The CDR3 is CASYRQDAGRTDTQYF. The CDR3, as DNA: TGTGCCAGCTATCGACAAGATGCGGGACGCACAGATACGCAGTATTTT. V is TRBV27 and J is TRBJ2-3, with a tentative D call TRBD2 (6 bases). This CDR3 region has 16 residues. Germline V gene sequence: CDR1 MNHEY, CDR2 SMNVEV (reference sequence). V was clipped by 8 bases and J by 1 base, with 19 bases between them.

This clone was observed a handful of times. The chain carries TRBV18 and TRBJ2-7; 7 bases line up with TRBD1. J lost 6 bases, V lost 6 bases, and 11 bases had no gene match. Germline assignment: CDR1 KGHSH and CDR2 LQKENI. The CDR3 extends over 14 amino acids. The CDR3 region is CASSVDRAPVEQYF. DNA of the CDR3: TGTGCCAGCTCGGTAGACAGGGCCCCCGTCGAGCAGTACTTC.

This clone has a single count. CDR3 sequence: CASSRAGTVNTEAFF. The CDR3 nucleotides are TGTGCCAGCAGTAGAGCCGGGACAGTGAACACTGAAGCTTTCTTT. J is TRBJ1-1 and V is TRBV27; 7 nucleotides line up with TRBD1. The CDR3 totals 15 residues. Germline trimming cut 5 bases from V and 0 bases from J; bases unmatched to any gene: 6. Germline V lookup: CDR1 MNHEY, CDR2 SMNVEV (reference sequence).

The CDR3 bases are TGTGCCAGTAGTCCCGACGGGGGGTTGGGGACCCAGTACTTC. It encodes CASSPDGGLGTQYF. V gene TRBV19 combines with J gene TRBJ2-5; 7 bases match TRBD2. Germline lookup yields CDR1 LNHDA and CDR2 SQIVND (reference sequence). V lost 5 bases, J lost 7 bases, and 10 bases stayed unmatched. The CDR3 is 14 residues long.

The rearrangement uses TRBV4-1 and TRBJ2-7, with 11 bases matching TRBD2. The germline gives CDR1 MGHRA, CDR2 YSYEKL. This CDR3 comprises 16 residues. The ends lost 0 bases at V and 2 bases at J; junction bases unmatched: 3. The CDR3 DNA sequence: TGCGCCAGCAGCCAAGAGTCTAGCGGGAGGACCTACGAGCAGTACTTC. Its protein is CASSQESSGRTYEQYF.

The V gene is TRBV7-9, the J gene TRBJ2-1; TRBD2 might be the D (7 bases). The ends were cut back, 4 bases at V and 9 bases at J, with 10 bases in the middle. This CDR3 is 12 amino acids long. Germline V gene data show CDR1 as SEHNR and CDR2 as FQNEAQ (reference sequence). The CDR3: CASSWGGGEQFF. DNA for the CDR3: TGTGCCAGCAGCTGGGGAGGGGGTGAGCAGTTCTTC.

The chain links TRBV5-5 to TRBJ2-5; TRBD2 matches at 9 bases. With 4 bases clipped from V and 5 bases from J, the junction kept 9 bases outside the gene matches. The germline CDR1 and CDR2 sequences are SGHKS and YYEKEE (reference sequence). This CDR3 spans 15 amino acids. The CDR3 loop is CASSPAGGPGETQYF. The CDR3 DNA reads TGTGCCAGCAGCCCTGCGGGAGGGCCAGGGGAGACCCAGTACTTC.

The rearrangement joins TRBV28 to TRBJ1-1, with D perhaps matching TRBD1 (6 bases). Trimming took off 7 bases at V and 5 bases at J, with 17 bases between the two ends. CDR1 MDHEN and CDR2 SYDVKM come from the germline V gene. The CDR3 contains 14 residues. CDR3 in DNA: TGTGCCAGCAACTTAGCAGGGGCAGGGACTGAAGCTTTCTTT. Translated, it gives CASNLAGAGTEAFF. The full variable domain, completed using reference TRBV28 and TRBJ1-1, is DVKVTQSSRYLVKRTGEKVFLECVQDMDHENMFWYRQDPGLGLRLIYFSYDVKMKEKGDIPEGYSVSREKKERFSLILESASTNQTSMYLCASNLAGAGTEAFFGQGTRLTVV.

This chain uses TRBV20-1 with TRBJ2-2; D may be TRBD1 (5 bases). Germline V gene data show CDR1 as DFQATT and CDR2 as SNEGSKA (reference sequence). The CDR3 extends over 11 amino acids. The germline V and J ends were trimmed by 7 bases and 10 bases, with 13 bases remaining between them. The CDR3 spells CSVPLGEELFF. DNA for the CDR3: TGCAGTGTCCCTCTAGGGGAGGAGCTGTTTTTT.

This clone came up once. This chain links TRBV14 with TRBJ1-4; 10 nucleotides line up with TRBD1. In germline, CDR1 is SGHDN, CDR2 FVKESK. The CDR3 is made up of 15 amino acids. The ends lost 1 base at V and 11 bases at J; junction bases unmatched: 7. The CDR3 reads CASSQVAGQGRKLFF. CDR3 nucleotides: TGTGCCAGCAGCCAAGTAGCGGGACAGGGGCGCAAACTGTTTTTT.